This T cell receptor beta chain derives from a study of cytomegalovirus exposure and HLA in healthy donors. Notes on the study in general: In an earlier analysis, most TCR beta V segments were productive about 90% or about 30% of the time. Donors were assumed by presence/absence analyses to have roughly uniform sequencing depth.

Amplification used 60 Vbeta primers and 13 Jbeta primers. Sequencing was performed with immunoSEQ multiplex PCR; in TCRdb, only in-frame clones are kept and a portion is missing. Of under 200,000 clones in the sample, roughly four fifths are singletons; the top ten hold approximately 2%. Of note for this clone: Its target is not known.

The TCR originated in a woman aged 25-40 years in good health and CMV-seropositive. The sequencing input was PBMCs.

The CDR3 coding sequence is TGCGCCAGCAGCCAAGGGGGCGGACTAGCGGGAGATCATGAGCAGTTCTTC. Residues: CASSQGGGLAGDHEQFF. V is TRBV4-3 and J is TRBJ2-1, with TRBD2 identical over 13 bases. Germline V gene sequence: CDR1 LGHNA, CDR2 YSLEER. The CDR3 extends over 17 amino acids. Germline trimming cut 1 base from V and 8 bases from J; bases unmatched to any gene: 8.